Listed below are T cell receptor beta chains from one sample, sequenced in a study of blood T cell repertoires in COVID-19. Clones were sequenced by immunoSEQ multiplex PCR, and TCRdb holds only the in-frame ones, with some missing. Among some 160,000 clones, approximately 90% were seen once, and the ten largest hold approximately 4.6%. The sample taken for sequencing was peripheral blood. The receptor source for this set is a man aged 18 to 29 with COVID-19, enrolled during active disease. CDR3s include the opening cysteine and the closing phenylalanine or tryptophan. D genes are given only for firm matches. Rows give clone size only sometimes, using once, few, many, or a class for an expanded clone.

d_call	v_call	j_call	cdr3_length	clone_size	cdr3_nt	cdr3_aa
.	TRBV25-1	TRBJ1-1	15	few	TGTGCCAGCAGTGAATATACCGACAGGAACACTGAAGCTTTCTTT	CASSEYTDRNTEAFF
TRBD2	TRBV10-1	TRBJ2-1	15	.	TGCGCCAGCAGTGAGGGGGGAGGGCTTGTCAATGAGCAGTTCTTC	CASSEGGGLVNEQFF
.	TRBV11-3	TRBJ2-1	12	.	TGTGCCAGCAGCTCTTATAACAATGAGCAGTTCTTC	CASSSYNNEQFF
TRBD2	TRBV27	TRBJ2-1	14	once	TGTGCCAGCAGTTGGGGACTAGCGGGCAATGAGCAGTTCTTC	CASSWGLAGNEQFF
.	TRBV7-2	TRBJ2-1	15	.	TGTGCCAGCAGCACTAGGGGGTTTCCCTACAATGAGCAGTTCTTC	CASSTRGFPYNEQFF
TRBD1	TRBV9	TRBJ2-2	14	once	TGTGCCAGCAGCGTCGGACAGGGCGCCGGGGAGCTGTTTTTT	CASSVGQGAGELFF
.	TRBV6-2/TRBV6-3	TRBJ1-1	14	.	TGTGCCAGCAGCCGCAGGGCATTGAACACTGAAGCTTTCTTT	CASSRRALNTEAFF
.	TRBV19	TRBJ1-5	14	.	TGTGCCAGTAGTATCGGACAGAGCGATCAGCCCCAGCATTTT	CASSIGQSDQPQHF
.	TRBV30	TRBJ2-5	13	.	TGTGCCTGGAGTGTGGACACGAAGGAGACCCAGTACTTC	CAWSVDTKETQYF
TRBD2	TRBV29-1	TRBJ2-1	12	.	TGCAGCGGGACTAGCGGGAGTGATGAGCAGTTCTTC	CSGTSGSDEQFF
.	TRBV29-1	TRBJ2-1	11	.	TGCAGCGCCCTACCTAGGAATGAGCAGTTCTTC	CSALPRNEQFF
.	TRBV12-5	TRBJ2-7	13	once	TGTGCTAGTGGTTTGGTACAATACCGCGAGCAGTACTTC	CASGLVQYREQYF
TRBD2	TRBV6-2/TRBV6-3	TRBJ2-7	16	.	TGTGCCAGCAGTAACCTCATAGCGGGGACAACCTACGAGCAGTACTTC	CASSNLIAGTTYEQYF
TRBD1	TRBV5-8	TRBJ2-7	15	.	TGTGCCAGCAGCATCGTAGCAGGGGGTCCCTACGAGCAGTACTTC	CASSIVAGGPYEQYF
TRBD1	TRBV27	TRBJ2-3	15	.	TGTGCCAGCAGTCACCCGCAGGGGGTGACAGATACGCAGTATTTT	CASSHPQGVTDTQYF
TRBD1	TRBV7-9	TRBJ1-5	16	.	TGTGCCAGCAGCTTAGGGGGCCAGGGGGTAGATCAGCCCCAGCATTTT	CASSLGGQGVDQPQHF
.	TRBV27	TRBJ2-5	14	.	TGTGCCAGCAGTTTCCGACACAGGGACGAGACCCAGTACTTC	CASSFRHRDETQYF
.	TRBV13	TRBJ2-1	15	.	TGTGCCAGCAGCTTAGAGCTGTCGGGGGTCAATGAGCAGTTCTTC	CASSLELSGVNEQFF
.	TRBV9	TRBJ2-3	15	.	TGTGCCAGCAGGAGGGGGGCGGGAGTCGCAGATACGCAGTATTTT	CASRRGAGVADTQYF
TRBD1	TRBV9	TRBJ2-7	14	.	TGTGCCAGCAGCGACCGGACAGGGGGCTATGAGCAGTACTTC	CASSDRTGGYEQYF
TRBD1	TRBV10-2	TRBJ1-6	16	.	TGCGCCAGCAGCCTGAGACAGGGTGGGGTTAATTCACCCCTCCACTTT	CASSLRQGGVNSPLHF
TRBD1	TRBV7-9	TRBJ2-3	16	.	TGTGCCAGCAACCTCGACGGACAGGGGACAACAGATACGCAGTATTTT	CASNLDGQGTTDTQYF
TRBD1	TRBV5-1	TRBJ1-1	13	.	TGCGCCAGCACAAGATCAGGGGGCACTGAAGCTTTCTTT	CASTRSGGTEAFF
TRBD2	TRBV7-2	TRBJ2-7	18	.	TGTGCCAGCAGCCCACCCCCCCCGATGTACGCGGGAGGCTTCGGGCGGTACTTC	CASSPPPPMYAGGFGRYF
.	TRBV5-5	TRBJ2-1	14	.	TGTGCCAGCAGCTTGGCCACCCCGGGTTATGAGCAGTTCTTC	CASSLATPGYEQFF
.	TRBV28	TRBJ1-5	15	.	TGTGCCAGCAGTTTGGGGGGGGGCCTCAATCAGCCCCAGCATTTT	CASSLGGGLNQPQHF
.	TRBV3-1/TRBV3-2	TRBJ2-5	15	.	TGTGCCAGCAGCCAAGAGGGGGGGCTTCCCAGCCAACAGTACTTC	CASSQEGGLPSQQYF
TRBD2	TRBV6-5	TRBJ2-7	15	.	TGTGCCAGCAGTCGACTAGCGGAGACCTACTACGAGCAGTACTTC	CASSRLAETYYEQYF
TRBD2	TRBV28	TRBJ2-7	15	.	TGTGCCAGCAACCCCCTTAGCGGGAGGGCCTCCGAGCAGTACTTC	CASNPLSGRASEQYF